This is a list of T cell receptor beta chains from one sample in a study of regulatory T cells in long-lasting Graves disease. TCRdb passed the multiplex PCR reads through MiXCR, listing each CDR3 protein once. The data contain approximately 460,000 distinct CDR3 sequences, about a sixth of them singletons. This same sample was also part of a study on T cells in Graves' hyperthyroidism and ophthalmopathy.

This sample comprised peripheral blood mononuclear cells (PBMCs), obtained at new diagnosis, from a patient treated with antithyroid drugs. The origin of the receptors is a woman aged 25 to 39 with Graves disease. Each CDR3 is given with its conserved first and last residue. The D gene is left open where the match is weak. Expanded clones are given a class, and other clones once, few, many or no size at all.

TRBV28,-,many,TRBJ2-1,TGTGCCAGCAGTTTCGGCAACTACAATGAGCAGTTCTTC,CASSFGNYNEQFF
TRBV24-1,-,many,TRBJ2-3,TGTGCCACCAGGGAGAGGAGTACTAGCACAGATACGCAGTATTTT,CATRERSTSTDTQYF
TRBV5-6,-,few,TRBJ2-1,TGTGCCAGCAGCCAATATGACGGGCAGCAGTTCTTC,CASSQYDGQQFF
TRBV28,-,many,TRBJ1-5,TGTGCCAGCAGTCCAATACCCCAGACACCCCAGCATTTT,CASSPIPQTPQHF
TRBV6-1,-,many,TRBJ2-3,TGTGCCAGCACCCAGCAGCTTAGCACAGATACGCAGTATTTT,CASTQQLSTDTQYF
TRBV30,TRBD2,many,TRBJ2-1,TGTGCCTGGAGTCAGACTAGCTCTGAGCAGTTCTTC,CAWSQTSSEQFF
TRBV29-1,TRBD1,many,TRBJ2-7,TGCAGCGGGGGACAGGGGTTAGGTGAGCAGTACTTC,CSGGQGLGEQYF
TRBV27,-,-,TRBJ2-2,TGTGCCAGCAGCCCAGGACTCCATGCCGGGGAGCTGTTTTTT,CASSPGLHAGELFF
TRBV7-9,TRBD1,many,TRBJ2-7,TGTGCCAGCAGCTCCTGGACAGGGTTGGTCTACGAGCAGTACTTC,CASSSWTGLVYEQYF
TRBV3-1,TRBD2,many,TRBJ2-1,TGTGCCAGCAGACCGGGACTAGCGGAGACCGGGAATGAGCAGTTCTTC,CASRPGLAETGNEQFF
TRBV3-1,-,many,TRBJ2-7,TGTGCCAGCAGCCAAAAACTCGCCTACGAGCAGTACTTC,CASSQKLAYEQYF
TRBV28,TRBD1,-,TRBJ2-7,TGTGCCAGCAGTCCGAGGACAGGGTGGATTGACGAGCAGTACTTC,CASSPRTGWIDEQYF
TRBV5-1,-,few,TRBJ1-1,-,CASSLVAGGSVRGIF
TRBV19,-,-,TRBJ2-3,TGTGCCAGTAGTATCTGGGGCAGTGGTGGCACAGATACGCAGTATTTT,CASSIWGSGGTDTQYF
TRBV6-1,-,-,TRBJ2-1,TGTGCCAGCAGGGAACTTCCCCGGGACCCCGTTACCAATGAGCAGTTCTTC,CASRELPRDPVTNEQFF
TRBV20-1,-,-,TRBJ1-2,TGCAGTGCCGCAAACCGCGGTCCGTATGGCTACACCTTC,CSAANRGPYGYTF
TRBV11-2,-,many,TRBJ2-7,TGTGCCAGCAGCTCGTTGGGTGGTATGCATCGATACGAGCAGTACTTC,CASSSLGGMHRYEQYF
TRBV6-9,-,-,TRBJ2-3,TGTGCCAGCAGTTACGTGGGGCAGGGGACAGATACGCAGTATTTT,CASSYVGQGTDTQYF
TRBV7-9,-,many,TRBJ2-1,TGTGCCAGCAGCTTAGGGCAGATTATTACCTACAATGAGCAGTTCTTC,CASSLGQIITYNEQFF
TRBV13,-,few,TRBJ1-3,TGTGCCAGCAGCCCCCAGACCTCTGGAAACACCATATATTTT,CASSPQTSGNTIYF
TRBV11-2,TRBD2,-,TRBJ2-3,TGTGCCAGCAGCCTCCGAATAGCGGGAGATACGCAGTATTTT,CASSLRIAGDTQYF
TRBV7-2,-,many,TRBJ2-3,TGTGCCAGCACCCACCCCGCCGGGAGCCGCCTCGCAGATACGCAGTATTTT,CASTHPAGSRLADTQYF